This TCR beta chain was sequenced during a study of blood T cells in healthy people across ages. A second PCR of roughly 7 to 11 cycles used a sample-barcoded 5' primer and a J-beta primer mix. One entry per CDR3 protein, called by TCRdb with MiXCR from the 5' RACE reads. The table includes around 1,000,000 distinct CDR3 sequences, 20% to 25% detected once. The CDR3 is made up of 13 amino acids. The V and J ends lost 3 bases and 0 bases respectively, with 3 bases between them. The germline gives CDR1 SQVTM, CDR2 ANQGSEA. This clonotype came up many times. The sample also formed part of further work on T cells of mothers and their children.

The chain couples TRBV29-1 to TRBJ2-6; D call uncertain. The clonotype originates from a girl aged 2-10 years in good health. Sequencing was performed on blood. The CDR3 spells CSVDPSGANVLTF. The CDR3 DNA reads TGCAGCGTTGACCCCTCTGGGGCCAACGTCCTGACTTTC.